One sample yielded the 10 T cell receptor beta chains listed below, sequenced in a study of T cells in Graves' hyperthyroidism and ophthalmopathy. RNA transcripts provided the source from which TCR beta CDR3 regions were amplified. The HTBI primer set was used in a first-round RT-PCR of the TCR CDR3. TCRdb re-derived calls from the multiplex PCR reads in MiXCR, one entry per CDR3 protein. The sample has 550,000 to 650,000 distinct CDR3 sequences; about 14% are singletons. Material: blood. Receptors originate from a woman in her 30s with Graves' hyperthyroidism that later progressed to Graves' ophthalmopathy.

The CDR3 loop is CASSQDLGEGTDTQYF. The CDR3 DNA reads TGTGCCAGCAGCCAAGATTTGGGGGAGGGCACAGATACGCAGTATTTT. The rearrangement links TRBV3-1 to TRBJ2-3; D may be TRBD2 (6 bases). The germline V and J ends were trimmed by 0 bases and 1 base, with 11 bases remaining between them. The CDR3 runs 16 residues. Germline CDR1 is LGHDT and CDR2 is YNNKEL (reference sequence).

The chain links TRBV12-3 or TRBV12-4 to TRBJ2-7; possibly TRBD1 for D (5 bases). This CDR3 contains 13 residues. V was pared by 6 bases and J by 7 bases, with 16 bases between. CDR3 nucleotides: TGTGCCAGCAGACCTACCCCAGGGCGGGAGCAGTACTTC. Translation gives CASRPTPGREQYF.

This clonotype was recorded at least ten times. This sequence joins TRBV10-3 and TRBJ2-5; TRBD1 matches at 8 bases. Germline loops: CDR1 ENHRY, CDR2 SYGVKD. V gave up 11 bases and J gave up 5 bases; unmatched junction bases: 22. The CDR3 is made up of 17 amino acids. The CDR3 DNA is TGTGCCTCTCAGCCGGGACAGGAGGCGTCCAGGTGGGAGACCCAGTACTTC. This codes for CASQPGQEASRWETQYF.

This clonotype appeared many times. The chain is built from TRBV7-9 and TRBJ1-2; 11 bases are a match to TRBD1. J gave up 7 bases and V 8 bases, and 9 bases lay outside the gene matches. Looked up from germline, CDR1 is SEHNR and CDR2 is FQNEAQ (reference sequence). This CDR3 comprises 14 residues. CDR3 amino acids: CASDASGQGGGYTF. DNA of the CDR3: TGTGCCAGCGATGCCTCGGGACAGGGGGGTGGCTACACCTTC.

This clonotype was counted at least ten times. The chain has TRBV18 and TRBJ2-5, with D hard to call. This CDR3 has 13 amino acids. Deletions cut 3 bases from V and 2 bases from J, with 7 bases between. The germline gives CDR1 KGHSH, CDR2 LQKENI. CDR3 region: CASSPTVQETQYF. DNA of the CDR3: TGTGCCAGCTCACCTACGGTACAAGAGACCCAGTACTTC.

The gene calls are TRBV4-1 and TRBJ2-7, with 7 nucleotides matching TRBD2. Germline V gene sequence: CDR1 MGHRA, CDR2 YSYEKL. V was clipped by 0 bases and J by 2 bases; unmatched bases: 7. The CDR3 has 16 residues. The CDR3: CASSQDTGLAAYEQYF. The CDR3 nucleotides read TGCGCCAGCAGCCAAGATACGGGGCTAGCGGCCTACGAGCAGTACTTC.

The gene calls are TRBV6-1 and TRBJ1-3, with unresolved D. The CDR3 extends over 15 amino acids. Germline V gene data show CDR1 as MNHNS and CDR2 as SASEGT. Trimming removed 4 bases from V and 0 bases from J, with 10 bases in between. The chain's CDR3 is CASSVGKASGNTIYF. In DNA form, the CDR3 reads TGTGCCAGCAGTGTTGGAAAGGCCTCTGGAAACACCATATATTTT.

This clonotype was observed many times. The chain joins TRBV12-3 or TRBV12-4 to TRBJ1-5; 7 bases line up with TRBD1. This CDR3 spans 15 amino acids. V lost 3 bases to trimming and J lost 3 bases; unmatched junction nucleotides: 5. The CDR3 loop reads CASSFRQGPNQPQHF. DNA for the CDR3: TGTGCCAGCAGTTTCCGACAGGGCCCCAATCAGCCCCAGCATTTT.

In this sample, this clonotype turned up many times. V and J are TRBV29-1 and TRBJ2-7; 9 nucleotides agree with TRBD1. The ends lost 0 bases at V and 1 base at J; junction bases unmatched: 7. The CDR3 has 16 residues. CDR1 SQVTM and CDR2 ANQGSEA come from the germline V gene. The CDR3 region is CSVEDVGTGISYEQYF. The CDR3 bases are TGCAGCGTTGAAGATGTCGGGACAGGGATATCCTACGAGCAGTACTTC.

At least ten counts were recorded for this clonotype. The chain carries TRBV28 and TRBJ2-7, with D tentatively TRBD1 (6 bases). The germline V gene has CDR1 MDHEN and CDR2 SYDVKM. V lost 3 bases, J lost 0 bases, and 18 bases lay in between. The CDR3 is 17 amino acids. The CDR3 DNA sequence: TGTGCCAGCAGTTTTCCGACAGGCGAAGTTATCTCCTACGAGCAGTACTTC. It yields the protein CASSFPTGEVISYEQYF.